This T cell receptor beta chain was captured in a study of OX40 agonist ivuxolimab in advanced cancers. Study information: Partial responses were achieved by three patients: one hepatocellular carcinoma, two cutaneous melanoma.

Looked up from germline, CDR1 is LGHNA and CDR2 is YNFKEQ. The V gene lost 7 bases and the J gene lost 4 bases, with 13 bases spanning the gap. This CDR3 is built from 13 residues. Clones were sequenced by immunoSEQ multiplex PCR, and TCRdb holds only the in-frame ones, with some missing. Counted here are about 32,000 clones, 85% to 90% occurring once; the ten biggest clones make up approximately 32%. Overall study results and limits: CD8+ T cells averaged more expanded clones than CD4+. Among the lowest levels of clonal expansion were found in partial responders at 0.1-3.0 mg/kg.

As to this clone: What it binds is unknown.

This chain links TRBV4-2 with TRBJ1-1; D call uncertain. Sequencing was performed on CD4+ or CD8+ T cells sorted from blood, taken in a trial of the OX40 agonist ivuxolimab. This TCR was sampled from an adult with an advanced solid tumor such as melanoma, head and neck, liver or kidney cancer. The CDR3 loop reads CASNQEGGTEAFF. CDR3 bases: TGTGCCAGCAACCAGGAGGGTGGCACTGAAGCTTTCTTT.